A selection of T cell receptor beta chains follows, all from one sample in a study of cytomegalovirus exposure and HLA in healthy donors. The repertoire was sequenced with immunoSEQ multiplex PCR; TCRdb's copy has only in-frame clones and lacks some. The top ten hold approximately 4.3% of the sample, which has about 100,000 clones, 70% to 80% seen once. The material sequenced was PBMCs. The source of these receptors is a woman between 18 and 30 years old in good health and CMV-seropositive. CDR3s include the opening cysteine and the closing phenylalanine or tryptophan. A D gene is named only where the DNA matches it firmly. Expanded clones get a size class; other rows say once, few or many, or leave the size out.

-	TRBV19	-	TRBJ1-5	CASNGLGGTSNQPQHF	TGTGCCAGTAACGGTTTGGGGGGGACGAGCAATCAGCCCCAGCATTTT
TRBD1	TRBV5-1	-	TRBJ1-3	CASSPTGGAGNTIYF	TGCGCCAGCAGCCCGACAGGGGGCGCAGGAAACACCATATATTTT
-	TRBV4-2	-	TRBJ2-3	CASSPQGTDTQYF	TGTGCCAGCAGCCCCCAGGGCACAGATACGCAGTATTTT
TRBD2	TRBV27	-	TRBJ2-7	CASSFSSGTSNYEQYF	TGTGCCAGCAGTTTTTCGTCCGGGACTAGTAACTACGAGCAGTACTTC
-	TRBV6-1	-	TRBJ2-7	CASIGDSPYEQYF	TGTGCCAGCATCGGAGACTCCCCCTACGAGCAGTACTTC
-	TRBV7-9	few	TRBJ1-1	CASSLQGQMNTEAFF	TGTGCCAGCAGCTTGCAGGGGCAAATGAACACTGAAGCTTTCTTT
-	TRBV27	-	TRBJ2-1	CASSPQEYNEQFF	TGTGCCAGCAGTCCACAGGAATACAATGAGCAGTTCTTC
-	TRBV7-3	-	TRBJ2-1	CASSLGPGEQFF	TGTGCCAGCAGCTTGGGGCCGGGTGAGCAGTTCTTC
-	TRBV18	-	TRBJ1-1	CASSPTGSMNTEAFF	TGTGCCAGCTCACCAACAGGTTCTATGAACACTGAAGCTTTCTTT
TRBD2	TRBV5-4	few	TRBJ2-7	CASSFLSGRGGYEQYF	TGTGCCAGCAGCTTTCTCAGCGGGAGGGGGGGCTACGAGCAGTACTTC
-	TRBV7-9	-	TRBJ2-7	CASSLEGRRGYEQYF	TGTGCCAGCAGCTTAGAAGGAAGGCGGGGCTACGAGCAGTACTTC
-	TRBV29-1	-	TRBJ2-3	CSVDPVPDTQYF	TGCAGCGTTGATCCAGTGCCAGATACGCAGTATTTT
TRBD1	TRBV5-1	-	TRBJ2-7	CASSPMTGGFYEQYF	TGCGCCAGCAGCCCGATGACAGGGGGCTTTTACGAGCAGTACTTC
-	TRBV19	few	TRBJ2-1	CASRGAGDGSYNEQFF	TGTGCCAGTAGGGGGGCAGGGGACGGATCCTACAATGAGCAGTTCTTC
-	TRBV19	few	TRBJ2-7	CASSIAGGWEQYF	TGTGCCAGTAGTATAGCGGGGGGCTGGGAGCAGTACTTC
TRBD2	TRBV27	-	TRBJ2-7	CASHPAGGSYEQYF	TGTGCCAGTCACCCAGCGGGAGGTTCCTACGAGCAGTACTTC
TRBD1	TRBV9	-	TRBJ2-2	CASSVAPHRGKPGELFF	TGTGCCAGCAGCGTAGCTCCCCACAGGGGGAAACCCGGGGAGCTGTTTTTT
-	TRBV14	-	TRBJ1-2	CASSQSQVGYTF	TGTGCCAGCAGCCAAAGCCAGGTTGGCTACACCTTC
TRBD2	TRBV9	once	TRBJ2-7	CASSVEAGASYEQYF	TGTGCCAGCAGCGTAGAAGCGGGAGCTTCCTACGAGCAGTACTTC
-	TRBV28	-	TRBJ1-2	CASSQTGTAGGYTF	TGTGCCAGCAGTCAGACCGGGACGGCGGGGGGCTACACCTTC
TRBD1	TRBV7-3	-	TRBJ1-1	CASSLGQGLNTEAFF	TGTGCCAGCAGCTTGGGACAGGGGCTGAACACTGAAGCTTTCTTT
-	TRBV10-1	-	TRBJ1-2	CASSESRNYGYTF	TGCGCCAGCAGTGAGTCGCGGAACTATGGCTACACCTTC